This T cell receptor (beta chain) is drawn from a study of T cells in localized non-small cell lung cancer. Study findings and constraints: In uninvolved adjacent lung, T cell clonality reached its highest value, exceeding tumor.

This table comes from immunoSEQ multiplex PCR, and its TCRdb copy is limited to in-frame clones, with some not included. The data show 10,000 to 15,000 clones, more than 70% seen once. Germline-derived CDR1 and CDR2 are KGHSH and LQKENI. The CDR3 extends over 13 amino acids. V was pared by 3 bases and J by 9 bases, with 5 bases of the junction left unmatched. Turning to this clone: Its antigen is undetermined.

The sample was peripheral blood, taken before any cancer treatment. This TCR was sampled from a male donor older than 55 with stage III lung adenocarcinoma. The chain has TRBV18 and TRBJ2-1; 7 bases agree with TRBD1. The CDR3 is CASSPAQGVEQFF. CDR3 sequence (DNA): TGTGCCAGCTCACCTGCGCAGGGGGTTGAGCAGTTCTTC.